The clone carrying this T cell receptor beta chain came up a few times. Antigen unknown. The germline gene is not matched at one end of the junction; a read error may be the cause. This entry belongs to a study of metastatic and nonmetastatic thyroid tumors. On the study more broadly: Malignant and benign thyroid patients had repertoires compared in peripheral blood and tumor or nodule tissue. The study's findings and limits: Significantly higher TCR beta diversity was reportedly seen in malignant thyroid tumors than benign nodules, in blood and tumor.

In the authors' workflow: Across clinicopathological groups, CDR3 differences served as the basis for building a distant-metastasis classifier for papillary thyroid cancer. TCRdb re-called the PCR reads via MiXCR. The V and J calls and clone size come from TCRdb's table, not from the authors' own analysis. Of over 20,000 clones listed, roughly 14% are singletons. This CDR3 has 14 residues. Germline V lookup: CDR1 MNHNS, CDR2 SASEGT. Among the patients, none had received any treatment before thyroid surgery. The sample consisted of blood. The clonotype was recovered from a female donor with papillary thyroid cancer or a benign thyroid nodule (not recorded which). Some clones in this sample may be carry-over from other donors' samples. The chain recombines TRBV6-1 with TRBJ2-7, with 10 bases fitting TRBD1. CDR3 loop: CASSRDRGVYERYF. Written as DNA, the CDR3 is TGTGCCAGCAGCAGGGACAGGGGTGTCTACGAGCGGTACTTC.